This T cell receptor beta chain was obtained from a study of T cells in Graves' hyperthyroidism and ophthalmopathy. The CDR3 covers 13 residues. Per the germline V gene, CDR1 is SEHNR and CDR2 is FQNEAQ (reference sequence). Trimming took off 6 bases at V and 10 bases at J, with 16 bases between the two ends. Study conclusions and caveats: Among thyroid clonotypes expanded above 0.001, most also appeared in blood.

This clonotype turned up a few times. The antigen is undetermined. Clinical Activity Scores of at least 3, NOSPECS grades of at least 4 and durations under 3 months characterized ophthalmopathy patients. Clinical symptoms, serum thyroxine, TRAb, thyroid ultrasound and orbital computed tomography established diagnosis. PBMCs were derived from around 10 ml fresh peripheral blood. Amplification yielded TCR beta CDR3 regions, with RNA transcripts as the source. First-round RT-PCR with HTBI primers amplified the TCR CDR3 region. Via MiXCR, TCRdb re-called the multiplex PCR reads, giving one row per CDR3 protein. The table lists approximately 300,000 distinct CDR3 sequences, about 17% of them singletons, with 55% to 60% in the top ten.

This sequence joins TRBV7-9 and TRBJ2-1; D not certain. Specimen: blood. The clonotype comes from an older woman with Graves' ophthalmopathy. The CDR3 spells CASRQILTEEQFF. CDR3 nucleotide sequence: TGTGCCAGCAGGCAGATCCTAACGGAAGAGCAGTTCTTC.